The next 26 T cell receptor beta chains were all read from a single sample in a study of CD8 T cells in Susac syndrome. Random hexamers were used to reverse transcribe an amount of roughly 0.5 to 1 ug RNA. MiXCR was run by TCRdb on the immunoSEQ multiplex PCR reads, yielding one entry per CDR3 protein. Of 250,000 to 300,000 distinct CDR3 sequences in the sample, around 84% were seen once. Material for sequencing was CD8+ T cells from PBMCs. The receptors stem from a human donor with multiple sclerosis.

This chain joins TRBV12-3 or TRBV12-4 and TRBJ1-2, with D possibly being TRBD1 (5 bases). The CDR3 has 17 residues. The V end lost 4 bases, the J end lost 4 bases, and 22 bases lay between the germline ends. The CDR3 loop reads CASSSPPGQGSAYGYTF. Written as DNA, the CDR3 is TGTGCCAGCAGTTCTCCACCGGGGCAGGGCTCCGCCTATGGCTACACCTTC.

This clonotype was detected a few times. J is TRBJ2-5 and V is TRBV2; 8 positions agree with TRBD1. V shed 5 bases and J 7 bases; nucleotides not matched to a gene: 15. This CDR3 is 16 amino acids long. Germline CDR1 is SNHLY and CDR2 is FYNNEI. The DNA of the CDR3 is TGTGCCAGCAGTACTGGACAGGGTAATTCTCGCGGGACCCAGTACTTC. Translation gives CASSTGQGNSRGTQYF.

This chain connects TRBV7-9 to TRBJ2-1; the D is unclear. Germline CDR1 is SEHNR and CDR2 is FQNEAQ (reference sequence). The CDR3 length is 14 residues. V lost 4 bases and J lost 9, with 16 bases in between. CDR3 residues: CASSSPLSQSEQFF. CDR3 nucleotides: TGTGCCAGCAGCTCCCCTTTGTCGCAGTCTGAGCAGTTCTTC. Full variable domain (outside the CDR3, taken from reference TRBV7-9 and TRBJ2-1): DTGVSQNPRHKITKRGQNVTFRCDPISEHNRLYWYRQTLGQGPEFLTYFQNEAQLEKSRLLSDRFSAERPKGSFSTLEIQRTEQGDSAMYLCASSSPLSQSEQFFGPGTRLTVL.

This clonotype has only a few counts. J is TRBJ1-2 and V is TRBV27; 10 bases align to TRBD1. This CDR3 has 15 residues. The germline gives CDR1 MNHEY, CDR2 SMNVEV (reference sequence). V lost 3 bases and J lost 7; bases outside the gene matches: 8. This chain's CDR3 is CASSLRQGALIGYTF. CDR3 bases: TGTGCCAGCAGTTTGCGACAGGGGGCTTTAATTGGCTACACCTTC.

This sequence joins TRBV6-4 and TRBJ2-2; 7 nucleotides line up with TRBD1. Losses at the gene ends were 6 bases for V and 1 base for J; bases not matched to a gene: 5. The CDR3 runs to 15 residues. Per germline, CDR1 MRHNA and CDR2 SNTAGT. The CDR3 DNA reads as TGTGCCAGCAGCGAAACAGGGGAGAACACCGGGGAGCTGTTTTTT. Encoded protein: CASSETGENTGELFF.

The CDR3 is CSAKPGHRSGRASDEQFF. The CDR3 DNA reads TGCAGTGCAAAACCGGGACACCGTAGCGGGAGGGCCTCGGATGAGCAGTTCTTC. The V and J genes are TRBV20-1 and TRBJ2-1, with 11 bases matching TRBD2. The CDR3 length is 18 residues. The V and J ends lost 6 bases and 8 bases, in that order; junction bases with no gene match: 21. The V gene's germline CDR1 is DFQATT and CDR2 SNEGSKA (reference sequence).

V gene TRBV10-3 combines with J gene TRBJ1-1, with D unclear. The CDR3 covers 15 residues. Trimming pared 10 bases from V and 0 bases from J, leaving 18 bases between. Germline V gene sequence: CDR1 ENHRY, CDR2 SYGVKD. As DNA, the CDR3 is TGTGCCACATCCCCAGCCCGGTCCCTGAACACTGAAGCTTTCTTT. Protein sequence: CATSPARSLNTEAFF.

The rearrangement joins TRBV28 to TRBJ1-5; TRBD1 matches 9 bases. V was pared by 7 bases and J by 7 bases, with 14 bases of the junction left unmatched. This CDR3 comprises 16 residues. Germline V CDR1 and CDR2: MDHEN, SYDVKM. The CDR3 region has the DNA TGTGCCAGCACTCCTTGGGGGACAGGGTGGGACCAGCCCCAGCATTTT. Translated: CASTPWGTGWDQPQHF.

This chain joins TRBV7-3 and TRBJ1-5; possibly TRBD1 for D (5 bases). Germline lookup yields CDR1 SGHTA and CDR2 FQGTGA. Trimming pared 3 bases from V and 3 bases from J, leaving 9 bases between. This CDR3 has 14 residues. CDR3: CASSFEGDNQPQHF. The CDR3 DNA reads TGTGCCAGCAGCTTCGAAGGGGACAATCAGCCCCAGCATTTT.

V is TRBV20-1 and J is TRBJ2-5; 10 bases are a match to TRBD2. CDR3 length: 16 residues. From germline, CDR1 is DFQATT and CDR2 SNEGSKA (reference sequence). With 0 bases clipped from V and 0 bases from J, the junction kept 4 bases outside the gene matches. Written as DNA, the CDR3 is TGCAGTGCTAGAGATTACACTAGCGGGAACCAAGAGACCCAGTACTTC. Amino acid sequence: CSARDYTSGNQETQYF.

V is TRBV5-1 and J is TRBJ2-5; TRBD1 or TRBD2 may be the D gene (6 bases each). CDR3 size: 14 residues. CDR1 is SGHRS and CDR2 is YFSETQ in the germline V gene. V was trimmed by 4 bases and J by 5 bases, leaving 15 bases between them. CDR3 DNA: TGCGCCAGCAGCAACCCGGGGGCGGGGGAGACCCAGTACTTC. It is translated as CASSNPGAGETQYF.

This chain links TRBV7-9 with TRBJ2-5; D might be TRBD1 or TRBD2, each matching 6 bases. The CDR3 spans 14 residues. Trimming removed 1 base from V and 5 bases from J, with 11 bases in between. Germline V lookup: CDR1 SEHNR, CDR2 FQNEAQ (reference sequence). CDR3 nucleotides: TGTGCCAGCAGCTTAGGCCGGGGGCGGGAGACCCAGTACTTC. This sequence encodes CASSLGRGRETQYF. Combining the CDR3 with reference TRBV7-9 and TRBJ2-5 gives the whole variable domain DTGVSQNPRHKITKRGQNVTFRCDPISEHNRLYWYRQTLGQGPEFLTYFQNEAQLEKSRLLSDRFSAERPKGSFSTLEIQRTEQGDSAMYLCASSLGRGRETQYFGPGTRLLVL.

The sample holds a few counts of this clonotype. The V call is TRBV7-6, the J call TRBJ1-5; 7 nucleotides align to TRBD1. This CDR3 contains 15 residues. With 10 bases clipped from V and 0 bases from J, the junction kept 9 bases outside the gene matches. Germline V lookup: CDR1 SGHVS, CDR2 FNYEAQ. CDR3 in amino acids: CAIAGTEYSNQPQHF. The CDR3 DNA reads as TGTGCCATCGCCGGGACAGAATATAGCAATCAGCCCCAGCATTTT.

The V gene is TRBV7-8, the J gene TRBJ1-1; the D is unclear. With 1 base removed from V and 3 bases from J, the gap between germline ends came to 9 bases. Germline V gene data show CDR1 as SGHVS and CDR2 as FQNEAQ. The CDR3 is 14 residues long. In DNA, the CDR3 is TGTGCCAGCAGCTTAGTGGGGAAGGACACTGAAGCTTTCTTT. Protein: CASSLVGKDTEAFF.

V is TRBV12-3 or TRBV12-4 and J is TRBJ2-5; maybe TRBD2 (6 bases). The CDR3 length is 14 residues. V was cut by 3 bases and J by 5 bases, with 13 bases left in between. CDR3: CASSFGGGSETQYF. Here the CDR3 DNA reads TGTGCCAGCAGTTTTGGGGGAGGTTCGGAGACCCAGTACTTC.

This chain links TRBV9 with TRBJ2-1; possible D gene TRBD2, 5 bases. V lost 4 bases, J lost 3 bases, and 14 bases lay in between. The CDR3 contains 15 residues. Germline lookup yields CDR1 SGDLS and CDR2 YYNGEE. CDR3 bases: TGTGCCAGCAGCCCCCGGAGCGGTTACTACAATGAGCAGTTCTTC. Its translation: CASSPRSGYYNEQFF.

The chain couples TRBV27 to TRBJ2-2; D unresolved. Deletions cut 1 base from V and 4 bases from J, with 4 bases between. CDR1 is MNHEY and CDR2 is SMNVEV in the germline V gene (reference sequence). The CDR3 runs 13 residues. In DNA form, the CDR3 reads TGTGCCAGCAGTTTATATCCCACCGGGGAGCTGTTTTTT. Translating it yields CASSLYPTGELFF.

The chain employs TRBV9 and TRBJ2-7; TRBD1 or TRBD2 may be the D gene (5 bases each). CDR1 SGDLS and CDR2 YYNGEE come from the germline V gene. V was trimmed by 2 bases and J by 3 bases, leaving 6 bases between them. This CDR3 is 12 amino acids long. The chain's CDR3 is CASSVGDYEQYF. The CDR3 DNA reads TGTGCCAGCAGCGTGGGGGACTACGAGCAGTACTTC.

V usage is TRBV9 and J usage is TRBJ2-1; a weak D match, TRBD2 (5 bases). The CDR3 sequence is 14 residues long. Trimming removed 0 bases from V and 9 bases from J, with 13 bases in between. Germline CDR1 and CDR2: SGDLS and YYNGEE. This CDR3 is CASSVGGLALEQFF. CDR3 coding DNA: TGTGCCAGCAGCGTAGGTGGCCTAGCCCTTGAGCAGTTCTTC.

Comment on this clonotype: Lacking the conserved final phenylalanine or tryptophan, this CDR3 likely reflects a read error. The chain couples TRBV13 to TRBJ2-7; D is unresolved. Per the germline V gene, CDR1 is PRHDT and CDR2 is FYEKMQ (reference sequence). This CDR3 comprises 10 residues. Trimming removed 6 bases at V and 3 bases at J, with 3 bases between. The CDR3 is CASSFYEQYL. The CDR3 DNA reads TGTGCCAGCAGTTTCTACGAGCAGTACCTC.

The rearrangement joins TRBV12-3 or TRBV12-4 to TRBJ1-1, with D uncertain. Trimming cost V 2 bases and J 5 bases, with 0 bases left between them. The CDR3 is 10 residues long. The CDR3 nucleotides are TGTGCCAGCAGTTTAACTGAAGCTTTCTTT. Translated, it gives CASSLTEAFF.

The chain combines TRBV20-1 with TRBJ2-4; 7 nucleotides match TRBD2. V trimming: 0 bases; J trimming: 5 bases; junction bases outside the gene matches: 7. Germline CDR1 and CDR2: DFQATT and SNEGSKA (reference sequence). The CDR3 has 15 amino acids. The DNA for the CDR3 is TGCAGTGCTAGAGATCTCGAGCGGGGCGAAAACATTCAGTACTTC. Translated, it gives CSARDLERGENIQYF.

This clonotype turned up a few times. This chain links TRBV12-3 or TRBV12-4 with TRBJ1-1; 7 nucleotides agree with TRBD1. The V gene end was trimmed by 1 base and the J gene end by 1 base; junction bases not matched to a gene: 0. The CDR3 has 14 residues. The CDR3 coding sequence is TGTGCCAGCAGTTTAGGACAGGGGAACACTGAAGCTTTCTTT. It translates to CASSLGQGNTEAFF.

This chain uses TRBV12-3 or TRBV12-4 with TRBJ1-5, with 8 bases lining up with TRBD1. Trimming removed 6 bases from V and 0 bases from J; junction bases left unmatched: 7. This CDR3 comprises 16 residues. CDR3 sequence (DNA): TGTGCCAGCAGCCGTGGACAGGGTTATAGCAATCAGCCCCAGCATTTT. It specifies CASSRGQGYSNQPQHF.

The CDR3 region is CASSYIRGENTEAFF. The CDR3 DNA reads TGTGCCAGCAGTTACATAAGGGGAGAGAACACTGAAGCTTTCTTT. The chain combines TRBV7-3 with TRBJ1-1; maybe TRBD1 (5 bases). Trimming shortened V by 6 bases and J by 1 base, and 15 bases separated the two germline ends. The CDR3 has 15 amino acids. CDR1 is SGHTA and CDR2 is FQGTGA in the germline V gene. The whole variable domain, remainder taken from reference TRBV7-3 and TRBJ1-1, is GAGVSQTPSNKVTEKGKYVELRCDPISGHTALYWYRQSLGQGPEFLIYFQGTGAADDSGLPNDRFFAVRPEGSVSTLKIQRTERGDSAVYLCASSYIRGENTEAFFGQGTRLTVV.

The rearrangement uses TRBV7-9 and TRBJ1-5, with 7 bases identical to TRBD1. Germline CDR1 reads SEHNR; CDR2 reads FQNEAQ (reference sequence). The CDR3 is 13 residues long. With V trimmed by 7 bases and J by 5 bases, 5 bases remained unmatched. CDR3 bases: TGTGCCAGCAAGGGACAGACGGATCAGCCCCAGCATTTT. Encoded protein: CASKGQTDQPQHF.